Presented here are 31 T cell receptor beta chains from one specimen sequenced in a study of blood T cell repertoires in COVID-19. Here immunoSEQ multiplex PCR was the method, and the copy in TCRdb shows in-frame clones only, minus some. Here the sample spans 200,000 to 300,000 clones, approximately 80% being singletons. The source material was peripheral blood. The receptors stem from a human donor in a cohort sampled during active COVID-19.

The chain links TRBV5-4 to TRBJ2-1; 9 nucleotides line up with TRBD1. The CDR3 totals 14 residues. Germline V gene sequence: CDR1 SGHNT, CDR2 YYREEE (reference sequence). The ends lost 4 bases at V and 6 bases at J; junction bases unmatched: 5. CDR3 sequence: CASSRQGGGNEQFF. Written as DNA, the CDR3 is TGTGCCAGCAGCCGACAGGGGGGGGGCAATGAGCAGTTCTTC.

This chain connects TRBV3-1 (or the pseudogene TRBV3-2) to TRBJ2-3, with a possible D match to TRBD2 (5 bases). V was shortened by 4 bases and J by 2 bases, with 13 bases between the two germline ends. Germline CDR1 and CDR2: LGHDT and YNNKEL (reference sequence). There are 15 residues in the CDR3. CDR3 residues: CASSPSSGLTDTQYF. The CDR3 DNA follows: TGTGCCAGCAGCCCCTCAAGCGGCCTCACAGATACGCAGTATTTT.

In DNA form, the CDR3 reads TGTGCCAGCAGCTTGACAGGTCGCGACTACAATGAGCAGTTCTTC. Translated: CASSLTGRDYNEQFF. The gene calls are TRBV7-8 and TRBJ2-1; TRBD1 might be the D (6 bases). The germline V gene encodes CDR1 SGHVS and CDR2 FQNEAQ. Trimming cost V 3 bases and J 3 bases, with 12 bases left between them. The CDR3 extends over 15 amino acids.

V and J are TRBV6-5 and TRBJ1-4; 8 nucleotides align to TRBD1. Germline assignment: CDR1 MNHEY and CDR2 SVGAGI. J was trimmed by 4 bases and V by 2 bases; bases with no gene match: 6. CDR3 length: 16 amino acids. The CDR3 here is CASSYLGTGVNEKLFF. The CDR3 nucleotides are TGTGCCAGCAGTTACCTTGGGACAGGAGTTAATGAAAAACTGTTTTTT.

The rearrangement uses TRBV4-1 and TRBJ2-1, with 8 positions matching TRBD2. The CDR3 is 13 residues long. Per the germline V gene, CDR1 is MGHRA and CDR2 is YSYEKL. The V gene end was trimmed by 1 base and the J gene end by 7 bases; junction bases not matched to a gene: 0. The CDR3 is CASSQGLANEQFF. CDR3 coding DNA: TGCGCCAGCAGCCAAGGACTAGCGAATGAGCAGTTCTTC.

This CDR3 reads CASSPLANEQFF. In DNA form, the CDR3 reads TGTGCCAGCTCACCGCTAGCTAATGAGCAGTTCTTC. The rearrangement uses TRBV18 and TRBJ2-1; tentative D call: TRBD2 (5 bases). Trimming took off 3 bases at V and 7 bases at J, with 7 bases between the two ends. This CDR3 has 12 amino acids. Germline CDR1 and CDR2: KGHSH and LQKENI.

The CDR3 DNA sequence: TGTGCCAGTAGTCCCCGACAGGGGTTGGGGCATTATGAGCAGTTCTTC. Translation gives CASSPRQGLGHYEQFF. The chain links TRBV19 to TRBJ2-1; 8 bases line up with TRBD1. With V trimmed by 5 bases and J by 8 bases, 14 bases remained unmatched. Germline lookup yields CDR1 LNHDA and CDR2 SQIVND (reference sequence). The CDR3 is 16 amino acids.

This chain links TRBV28 with TRBJ1-2; 8 bases fit TRBD1. The CDR3 has 14 residues. In germline, CDR1 is MDHEN, CDR2 SYDVKM. J gave up 6 bases and V 4 bases, and 7 bases lay outside the gene matches. The CDR3 coding sequence is TGTGCCAGCAGTTGGGGACAGGCTTCTAATGGCTACACCTTC. Translating it yields CASSWGQASNGYTF.

The chain employs TRBV5-1 and TRBJ1-6; D is perhaps TRBD1 (5 bases). Germline V CDR1 and CDR2: SGHRS, YFSETQ. The CDR3 runs to 16 residues. The V end was cut by 3 bases, the J end by 9 bases, with 19 bases between. The CDR3 DNA follows: TGCGCCAGCAGCTGGGGGAATCGGGACTCGGGTTCACCCCTCCACTTT. Its translation is CASSWGNRDSGSPLHF. The complete variable domain, with remaining parts taken from reference TRBV5-1 and TRBJ1-6, reads KAGVTQTPRYLIKTRGQQVTLSCSPISGHRSVSWYQQTPGQGLQFLFEYFSETQRNKGNFPGRFSGRQFSNSRSEMNVSTLELGDSALYLCASSWGNRDSGSPLHFGNGTRLTVT.

The chain has TRBV10-3 and TRBJ2-2, with 7 bases aligning to TRBD2. The germline V gene encodes CDR1 ENHRY and CDR2 SYGVKD. The V and J ends lost 2 bases and 0 bases, in that order; junction bases with no gene match: 6. The CDR3 covers 17 residues. This CDR3 is CAISELVAGANTGELFF. The CDR3 nucleotides are TGTGCCATCAGTGAGCTAGTGGCGGGAGCGAACACCGGGGAGCTGTTTTTT.

This chain connects TRBV18 to TRBJ2-3; TRBD2 matches at 10 bases. The CDR3 totals 17 residues. The J segment lost 3 bases and the V segment lost 1 base, leaving 7 bases of the junction unmatched. Germline V gene sequence: CDR1 KGHSH, CDR2 LQKENI. CDR3 amino acids: CASSPRPSGRGTDTQYF. In nucleotides, the CDR3 is TGTGCCAGCTCACCACGGCCTAGCGGGAGAGGAACAGATACGCAGTATTTT.

The chain links TRBV5-1 to TRBJ1-5, with TRBD1 as a possible D gene (6 bases). V gave up 1 base and J gave up 4 bases, with 9 bases separating them. CDR3 length equals 14 residues. Germline V gene lookup returns CDR1 SGHRS and CDR2 YFSETQ. Here the CDR3 reads CASSLPGVNQPQHF. For the CDR3, the DNA is TGCGCCAGCAGCTTGCCAGGGGTAAATCAGCCCCAGCATTTT.

This chain joins TRBV19 and TRBJ2-3; D is unresolved. The germline V gene encodes CDR1 LNHDA and CDR2 SQIVND (reference sequence). CDR3 length: 15 amino acids. The ends were cut back, 5 bases at V and 3 bases at J, with 15 bases in the middle. The CDR3 reads CASSAGSPPTDTQYF. For the CDR3, the DNA is TGTGCCAGTAGTGCCGGGTCCCCCCCTACAGATACGCAGTATTTT.

CDR3 sequence reads: CASSLERAGVTEAFF. CDR3 nucleotide sequence: TGCGCCAGCAGCTTGGAAAGGGCAGGGGTCACTGAAGCTTTCTTT. V and J are TRBV5-1 and TRBJ1-1, with D maybe TRBD1 (6 bases). Germline CDR1 reads SGHRS; CDR2 reads YFSETQ. The V gene lost 0 bases and the J gene lost 4 bases, with 13 bases spanning the gap. CDR3 length equals 15 residues.

This clone occurred a few times. J is TRBJ2-5 and V is TRBV27, with TRBD2 matching over 7 bases. In germline, CDR1 is MNHEY, CDR2 SMNVEV (reference sequence). This CDR3 region has 15 residues. Germline trimming cut 0 bases from V and 5 bases from J; bases unmatched to any gene: 6. The CDR3 DNA reads TGTGCCAGCAGTTTATCGTTGGCGGGAGTGGAGACCCAGTACTTC. It translates to CASSLSLAGVETQYF.

This sequence joins TRBV6-5 and TRBJ1-5; 9 bases map to TRBD1. After removal of 5 bases from V and 5 bases from J, the junction contained 7 bases not matched to a gene. Germline V gene data show CDR1 as MNHEY and CDR2 as SVGAGI. The CDR3 is made up of 15 amino acids. Here the CDR3 reads CASSRTGTGYQPQHF. CDR3 in DNA: TGTGCCAGCAGTCGGACCGGGACAGGGTATCAGCCCCAGCATTTT.

J is TRBJ1-5 and V is TRBV3-1 (or the pseudogene TRBV3-2); possible D gene TRBD1, 5 bases. Germline V CDR1 and CDR2: LGHDT, YNNKEL (reference sequence). Trimming removed 0 bases at V and 2 bases at J, with 8 bases between. The CDR3 has 15 amino acids. The DNA of the CDR3 is TGTGCCAGCAGCCAAGATGCACAGGGCAATCAGCCCCAGCATTTT. Translated, it gives CASSQDAQGNQPQHF.

This clone was seen a single time. The rearrangement joins TRBV20-1 to TRBJ2-3; a possible D gene is TRBD2 (5 bases). Germline values: CDR1 DFQATT, CDR2 SNEGSKA (reference sequence). There are 12 residues in the CDR3. Trimming removed 4 bases at V and 4 bases at J, with 9 bases between. CDR3 loop: CSATEEADTQYF. The CDR3, as DNA: TGCAGTGCTACTGAGGAGGCAGATACGCAGTATTTT.

The rearrangement uses TRBV5-1 and TRBJ1-1; no definite D call. With 4 bases removed from V and 11 bases from J, the gap between germline ends came to 15 bases. The CDR3 has 12 residues. From germline, CDR1 is SGHRS and CDR2 YFSETQ. CDR3 region: CASSPDTASAFF. The CDR3 DNA sequence: TGCGCCAGCAGCCCCGACACGGCGAGCGCTTTCTTT.

The gene calls are TRBV29-1 and TRBJ2-1; TRBD1 matches 9 bases. The CDR3 loop spans 12 amino acids. In germline, CDR1 is SQVTM, CDR2 ANQGSEA. The junction had 4 bases not matched to a gene; V was cut back by 7 bases and J by 6 bases. CDR3 DNA: TGCAGCGCCGGGGGACAGGGCAATGAGCAGTTCTTC. Its translation is CSAGGQGNEQFF.

V gene TRBV13 combines with J gene TRBJ2-5, with a tentative D call TRBD2 (6 bases). The V and J ends lost 2 bases and 5 bases respectively, with 15 bases between them. The CDR3 length is 15 residues. Germline CDR1 is PRHDT and CDR2 is FYEKMQ (reference sequence). The CDR3 loop reads CASSLKPGGWETQYF. DNA of the CDR3: TGTGCCAGCAGCTTAAAGCCCGGGGGATGGGAGACCCAGTACTTC.

The gene calls are TRBV21-1 and TRBJ2-7; TRBD2, the D gene given by the table, was not confirmed from the DNA. TRBV21-1 is reported as a pseudogene. The CDR3 is made up of 16 amino acids. CDR3 sequence: CASSKDGAGKAYEQYF. CDR3 nucleotide sequence: TGTGCCAGCAGCAAAGATGGAGCGGGGAAGGCCTACGAGCAGTACTTC.

This clone showed up just once. The V call is TRBV6-2 or TRBV6-3, the J call TRBJ1-5; 7 bases match TRBD1. Germline CDR1 reads MNHEY; CDR2 reads SVGEGT. The CDR3 is 15 residues long. The V segment lost 6 bases and the J segment 3 bases; nucleotides outside the gene matches: 8. This CDR3 reads CASSQGQLHNQPQHF. In DNA, the CDR3 is TGTGCCAGCAGCCAGGGACAGTTACACAATCAGCCCCAGCATTTT.

This sequence joins TRBV4-3 and TRBJ2-7; tentative D call: TRBD1 (6 bases). Germline-derived CDR1 and CDR2 are LGHNA and YSLEER. The CDR3 extends over 15 amino acids. V was shortened by 1 base and J by 3 bases, with 13 bases between the two germline ends. The CDR3 nucleotides read TGCGCCAGCAGCCAAGGGACAGTCCTAAGCTACGAGCAGTACTTC. Encoded protein: CASSQGTVLSYEQYF.

CDR3 sequence: CASYPGSSYNEQFF. CDR3 nucleotide sequence: TGTGCCAGCTATCCGGGTAGCTCCTACAATGAGCAGTTCTTC. The rearrangement joins TRBV28 to TRBJ2-1; D unresolved. The CDR3 loop spans 14 amino acids. The germline gives CDR1 MDHEN, CDR2 SYDVKM. V gave up 8 bases and J gave up 0 bases, with 11 bases separating them.

The rearrangement uses TRBV29-1 and TRBJ1-2; 8 bases line up with TRBD1. With V trimmed by 6 bases and J by 7 bases, 13 bases remained unmatched. The CDR3 is made up of 14 amino acids. Germline CDR1 reads SQVTM; CDR2 reads ANQGSEA. The CDR3 region has the DNA TGCAGCGTCGCCCAAGGACAGGGCGTGTCTGGCTACACCTTC. Amino acids: CSVAQGQGVSGYTF.

This chain connects TRBV11-3 to TRBJ2-3; TRBD1 might be the D (6 bases). V lost 5 bases and J lost 2, with 11 bases in between. This CDR3 has 14 residues. The germline gives CDR1 SGHNT, CDR2 YENEEA. Here the CDR3 DNA reads TGTGCCAGCAGCCAGGACAGCCTCACAGATACGCAGTATTTT. Protein: CASSQDSLTDTQYF.

The gene calls are TRBV4-2 and TRBJ2-5; 11 nucleotides line up with TRBD2. CDR1 and CDR2 (germline): LGHNA, YNFKEQ. The CDR3 contains 18 residues. Trimming at V came to 0 bases and at J to 1 base, leaving 7 bases not matched to a gene. The CDR3 protein is CASSQDWLAGGVQETQYF. CDR3 DNA: TGTGCCAGCAGCCAAGATTGGTTAGCGGGGGGGGTCCAAGAGACCCAGTACTTC.

This clone was seen more than once but under ten times. The V and J genes are TRBV7-9 and TRBJ2-5; tentatively, D is TRBD1 (6 bases). V was trimmed by 5 bases and J by 3 bases, leaving 16 bases between them. The germline gives CDR1 SEHNR, CDR2 FQNEAQ (reference sequence). The CDR3 sequence is 15 residues long. Here the CDR3 reads CASSPYQGFKETQYF. CDR3 sequence (DNA): TGTGCCAGCAGCCCCTACCAGGGGTTTAAAGAGACCCAGTACTTC.

This chain connects TRBV5-6 to TRBJ2-4; D gene ambiguous. The germline V gene has CDR1 SGHDT and CDR2 YYEEEE. Deletions cut 7 bases from V and 0 bases from J, with 23 bases between. This CDR3 is built from 18 residues. Written as DNA, the CDR3 is TGTGCCAGCCGCCCGAGCTTGATAGCACCACTAGCCAAAAACATTCAGTACTTC. Encoded protein: CASRPSLIAPLAKNIQYF.

The V call is TRBV5-4, the J call TRBJ2-7; TRBD2 matches at 9 bases. Per the germline V gene, CDR1 is SGHNT and CDR2 is YYREEE (reference sequence). Germline trimming cut 4 bases from V and 5 bases from J; bases unmatched to any gene: 4. The CDR3 consists of 13 residues. The CDR3 DNA reads TGTGCCAGCAGCATTAGCGGGAGCCACGAGCAGTACTTC. Encoded protein: CASSISGSHEQYF.